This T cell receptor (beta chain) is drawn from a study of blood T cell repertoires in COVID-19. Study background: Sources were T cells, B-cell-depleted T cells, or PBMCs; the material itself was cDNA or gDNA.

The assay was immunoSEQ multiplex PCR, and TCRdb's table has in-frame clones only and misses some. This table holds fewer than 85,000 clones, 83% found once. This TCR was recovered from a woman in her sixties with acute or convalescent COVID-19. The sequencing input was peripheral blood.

CDR3 residues: CASSLGRIVGYGYTF. As DNA, the CDR3 is TGTGCCAGCAGCTTAGGCAGGATTGTAGGCTATGGCTACACCTTC. V and J are TRBV7-2 and TRBJ1-2; no firm D call. The CDR3 runs to 15 residues. Germline V gene data show CDR1 as SGHTA and CDR2 as FQGNSA. V lost 1 base and J 4 bases, leaving 13 bases between the germline ends.